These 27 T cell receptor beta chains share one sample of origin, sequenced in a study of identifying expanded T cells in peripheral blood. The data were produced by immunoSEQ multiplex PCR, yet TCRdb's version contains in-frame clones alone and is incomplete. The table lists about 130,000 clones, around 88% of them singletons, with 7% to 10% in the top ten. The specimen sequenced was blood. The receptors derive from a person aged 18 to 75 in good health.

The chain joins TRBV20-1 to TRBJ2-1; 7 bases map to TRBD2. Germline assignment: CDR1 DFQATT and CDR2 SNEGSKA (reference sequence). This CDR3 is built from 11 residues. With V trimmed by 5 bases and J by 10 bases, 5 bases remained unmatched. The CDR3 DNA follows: TGCAGTGCTGCGATAGCGGGCGAGCAGTTCTTC. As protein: CSAAIAGEQFF.

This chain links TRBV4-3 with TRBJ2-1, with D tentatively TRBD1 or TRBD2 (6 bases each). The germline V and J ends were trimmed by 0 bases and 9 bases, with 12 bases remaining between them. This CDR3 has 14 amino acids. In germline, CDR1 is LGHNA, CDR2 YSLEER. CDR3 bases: TGCGCCAGCAGCCAAGAGACTAGGGGGACTGAGCAGTTCTTC. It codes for CASSQETRGTEQFF.

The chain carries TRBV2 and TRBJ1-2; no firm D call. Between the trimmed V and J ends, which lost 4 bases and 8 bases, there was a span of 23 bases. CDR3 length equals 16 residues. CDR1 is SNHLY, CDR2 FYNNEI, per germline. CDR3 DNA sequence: TGTGCCAGCAGTGCCCCGGGCGACACTGCGTCTTTCGGCTACACCTTC. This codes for CASSAPGDTASFGYTF.

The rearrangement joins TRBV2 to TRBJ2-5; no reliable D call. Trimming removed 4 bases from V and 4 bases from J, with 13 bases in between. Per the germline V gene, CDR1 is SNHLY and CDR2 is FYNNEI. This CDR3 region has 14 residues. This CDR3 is CASSVSPFGETQYF. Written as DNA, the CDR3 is TGTGCCAGCAGTGTTAGCCCGTTTGGAGAGACCCAGTACTTC.

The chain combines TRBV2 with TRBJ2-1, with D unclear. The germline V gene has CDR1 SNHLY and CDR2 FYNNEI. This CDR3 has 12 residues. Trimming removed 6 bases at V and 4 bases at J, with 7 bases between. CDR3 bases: TGTGCCAGCAGGGAACCGTACAATGAGCAGTTCTTC. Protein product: CASREPYNEQFF.

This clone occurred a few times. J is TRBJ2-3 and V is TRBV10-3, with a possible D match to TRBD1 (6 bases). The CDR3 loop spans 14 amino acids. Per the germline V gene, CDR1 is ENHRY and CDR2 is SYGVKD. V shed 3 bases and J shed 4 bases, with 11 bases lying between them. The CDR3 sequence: CAISDPRGPDTQYF. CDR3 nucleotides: TGTGCCATCAGTGATCCCAGGGGACCAGATACGCAGTATTTT.

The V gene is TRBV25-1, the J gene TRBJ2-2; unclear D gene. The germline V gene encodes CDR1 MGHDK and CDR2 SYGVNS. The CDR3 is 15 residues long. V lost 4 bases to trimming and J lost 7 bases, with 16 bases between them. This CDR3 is CASSVPDRAGGELFF. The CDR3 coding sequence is TGTGCCAGCAGTGTACCGGACCGAGCCGGCGGGGAGCTGTTTTTT.

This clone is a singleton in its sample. The CDR3 spells CASSSGQRGANEKLFF. DNA of the CDR3: TGTGCCAGCAGCTCGGGACAACGAGGGGCTAATGAAAAACTGTTTTTT. This chain connects TRBV7-8 to TRBJ1-4; TRBD1 is a possible D gene (6 bases). Trimming took 4 bases from V and 3 from J, leaving 15 bases between them. The germline gives CDR1 SGHVS, CDR2 FQNEAQ. This CDR3 is 16 amino acids long. Full variable domain (rest looked up from reference TRBV7-8 and TRBJ1-4): GAGVSQSPRYKVAKRGQDVALRCDPISGHVSLFWYQQALGQGPEFLTYFQNEAQLDKSGLPSDRFFAERPEGSVSTLKIQRTQQEDSAVYLCASSSGQRGANEKLFFGSGTQLSVL.

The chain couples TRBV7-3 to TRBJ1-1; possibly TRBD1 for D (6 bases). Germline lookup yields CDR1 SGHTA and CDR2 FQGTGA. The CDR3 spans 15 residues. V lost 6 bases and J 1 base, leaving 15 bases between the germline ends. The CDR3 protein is CASSLTGQPNTEAFF. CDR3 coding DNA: TGTGCCAGCAGTCTCACCGGACAGCCGAACACTGAAGCTTTCTTT.

CDR3 nucleotides: TGCGCCAGCAGCTTTTCGGGGGGGCTTGGCACCGGGGAGCTGTTTTTT. Translating gives CASSFSGGLGTGELFF. The gene calls are TRBV5-1 and TRBJ2-2; 8 bases line up with TRBD2. Germline lookup yields CDR1 SGHRS and CDR2 YFSETQ. Trimming took 2 bases from V and 4 from J; bases not matched to a gene: 7. The CDR3 is made up of 16 amino acids.

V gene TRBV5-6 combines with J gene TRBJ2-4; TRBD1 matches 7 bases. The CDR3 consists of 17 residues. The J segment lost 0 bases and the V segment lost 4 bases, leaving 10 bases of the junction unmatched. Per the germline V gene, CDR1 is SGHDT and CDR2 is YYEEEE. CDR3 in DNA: TGTGCCAGCAGCACCCCAACAGGGGTCGTAGCCAAAAACATTCAGTACTTC. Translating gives CASSTPTGVVAKNIQYF.

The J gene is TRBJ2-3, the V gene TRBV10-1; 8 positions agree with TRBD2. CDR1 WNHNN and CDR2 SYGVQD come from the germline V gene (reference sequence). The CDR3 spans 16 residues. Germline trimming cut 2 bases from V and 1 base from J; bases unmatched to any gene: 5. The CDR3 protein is CASSEPSGSGTDTQYF. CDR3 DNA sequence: TGCGCCAGCAGTGAGCCCAGCGGGAGCGGCACAGATACGCAGTATTTT.

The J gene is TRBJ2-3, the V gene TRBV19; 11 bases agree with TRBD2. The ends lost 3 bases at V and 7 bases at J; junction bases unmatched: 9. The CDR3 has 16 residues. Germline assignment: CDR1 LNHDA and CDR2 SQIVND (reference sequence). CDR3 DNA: TGTGCCAGTAGTATGGAGTCTAGCGGGAGGAGGAATACGCAGTATTTT. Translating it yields CASSMESSGRRNTQYF. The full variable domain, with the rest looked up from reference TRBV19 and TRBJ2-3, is DGGITQSPKYLFRKEGQNVTLSCEQNLNHDAMYWYRQDPGQGLRLIYYSQIVNDFQKGDIAEGYSVSREKKESFPLTVTSAQKNPTAFYLCASSMESSGRRNTQYFGPGTRLTVL.

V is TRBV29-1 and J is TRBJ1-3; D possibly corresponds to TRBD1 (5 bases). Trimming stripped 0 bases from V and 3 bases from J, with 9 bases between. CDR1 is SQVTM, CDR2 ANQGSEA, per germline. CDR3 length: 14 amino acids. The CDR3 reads CSVEDPGVGNTIYF. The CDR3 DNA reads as TGCAGCGTTGAAGACCCGGGGGTTGGAAACACCATATATTTT. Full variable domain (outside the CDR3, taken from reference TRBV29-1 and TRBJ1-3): SAVISQKPSRDICQRGTSLTIQCQVDSQVTMMFWYRQQPGQSLTLIATANQGSEATYESGFVIDKFPISRPNLTFSTLTVSNMSPEDSSIYLCSVEDPGVGNTIYFGEGSWLTVV.

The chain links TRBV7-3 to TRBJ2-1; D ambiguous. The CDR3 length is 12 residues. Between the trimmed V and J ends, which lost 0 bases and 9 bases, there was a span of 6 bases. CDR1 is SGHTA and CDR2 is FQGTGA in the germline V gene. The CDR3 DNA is TGTGCCAGCAGCTTAACGGGCAGTGAGCAGTTCTTC. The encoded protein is CASSLTGSEQFF.

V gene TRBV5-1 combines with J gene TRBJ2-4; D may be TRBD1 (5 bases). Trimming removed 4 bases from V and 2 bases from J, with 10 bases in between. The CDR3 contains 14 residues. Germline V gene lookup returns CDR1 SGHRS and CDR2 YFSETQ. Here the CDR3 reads CASSPAGSKNIQYF. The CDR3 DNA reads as TGCGCCAGCAGCCCAGCAGGGTCCAAAAACATTCAGTACTTC.

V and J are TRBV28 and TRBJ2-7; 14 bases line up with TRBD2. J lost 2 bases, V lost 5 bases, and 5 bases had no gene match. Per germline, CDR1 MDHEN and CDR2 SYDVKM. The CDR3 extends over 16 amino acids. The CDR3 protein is CASSSRLAGGTYEQYF. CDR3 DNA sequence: TGTGCCAGCAGTAGCCGACTAGCGGGAGGGACCTACGAGCAGTACTTC.

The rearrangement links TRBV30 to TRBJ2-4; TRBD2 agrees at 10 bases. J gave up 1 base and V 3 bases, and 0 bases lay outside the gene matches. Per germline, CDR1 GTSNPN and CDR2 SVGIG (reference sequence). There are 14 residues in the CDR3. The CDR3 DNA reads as TGTGCCTGGAGACTAGCGGGGGCCAAAAACATTCAGTACTTC. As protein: CAWRLAGAKNIQYF.

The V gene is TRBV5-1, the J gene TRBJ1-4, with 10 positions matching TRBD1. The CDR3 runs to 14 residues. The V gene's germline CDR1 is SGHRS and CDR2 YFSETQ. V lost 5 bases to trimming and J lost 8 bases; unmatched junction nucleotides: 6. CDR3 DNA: TGCGCCAGCAGGGTGGGGACAGGGGCCGAAAAACTGTTTTTT. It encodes CASRVGTGAEKLFF.

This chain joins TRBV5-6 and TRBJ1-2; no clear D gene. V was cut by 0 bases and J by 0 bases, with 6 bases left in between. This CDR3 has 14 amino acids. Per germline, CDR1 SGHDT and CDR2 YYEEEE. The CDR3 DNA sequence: TGTGCCAGCAGCTTGGGGGGAACTAACTATGGCTACACCTTC. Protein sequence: CASSLGGTNYGYTF. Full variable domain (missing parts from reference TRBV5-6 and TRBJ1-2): DAGVTQSPTHLIKTRGQQVTLRCSPKSGHDTVSWYQQALGQGPQFIFQYYEEEERQRGNFPDRFSGHQFPNYSSELNVNALLLGDSALYLCASSLGGTNYGYTFGSGTRLTVV.

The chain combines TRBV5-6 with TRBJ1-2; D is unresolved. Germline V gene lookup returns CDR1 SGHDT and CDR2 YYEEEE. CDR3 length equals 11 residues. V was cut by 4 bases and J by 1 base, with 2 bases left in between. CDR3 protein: CASSLNYGYTF. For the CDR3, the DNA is TGTGCCAGCAGCCTTAACTATGGCTACACCTTC.

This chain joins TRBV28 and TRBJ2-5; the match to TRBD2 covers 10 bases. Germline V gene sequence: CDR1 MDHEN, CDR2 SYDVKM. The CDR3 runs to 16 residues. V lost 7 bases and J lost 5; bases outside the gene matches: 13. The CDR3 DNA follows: TGTGCCAGCATCTCGAGCGGCACTAGCGGGACGGAGACCCAGTACTTC. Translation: CASISSGTSGTETQYF.

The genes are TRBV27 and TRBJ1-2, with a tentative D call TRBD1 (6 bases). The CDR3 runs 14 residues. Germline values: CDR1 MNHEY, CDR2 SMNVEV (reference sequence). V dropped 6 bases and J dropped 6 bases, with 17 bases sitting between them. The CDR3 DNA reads TGTGCCAGCAGCCCGTTTCGGACAGATCATGGCTACACCTTC. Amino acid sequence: CASSPFRTDHGYTF.

This chain's CDR3 is CASSIRLSFTEAFF. CDR3 sequence (DNA): TGTGCCAGCAGCATACGGTTGAGTTTCACTGAAGCTTTCTTT. This chain uses TRBV5-6 with TRBJ1-1; D not resolved. V was shortened by 4 bases and J by 4 bases, with 14 bases between the two germline ends. The V gene's germline CDR1 is SGHDT and CDR2 YYEEEE. The CDR3 spans 14 residues.

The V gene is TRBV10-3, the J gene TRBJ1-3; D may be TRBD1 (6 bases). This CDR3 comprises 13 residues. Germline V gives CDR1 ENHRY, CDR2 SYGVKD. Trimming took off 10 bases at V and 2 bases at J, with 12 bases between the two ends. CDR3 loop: CATRQETGNTIYF. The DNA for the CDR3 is TGTGCCACCAGACAGGAGACTGGAAACACCATATATTTT.

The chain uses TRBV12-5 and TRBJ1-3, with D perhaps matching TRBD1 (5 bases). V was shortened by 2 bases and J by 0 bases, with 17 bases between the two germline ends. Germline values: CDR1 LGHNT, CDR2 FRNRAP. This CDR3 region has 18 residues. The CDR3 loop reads CASGLYSGSESSGNTIYF. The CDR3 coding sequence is TGTGCTAGTGGTTTGTATTCAGGGTCGGAGAGCTCTGGAAACACCATATATTTT.

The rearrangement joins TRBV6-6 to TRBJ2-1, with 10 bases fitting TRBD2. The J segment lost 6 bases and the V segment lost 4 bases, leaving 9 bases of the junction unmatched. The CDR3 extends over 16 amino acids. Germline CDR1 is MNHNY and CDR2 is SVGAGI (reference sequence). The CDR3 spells CASSSPRLAGFNEQFF. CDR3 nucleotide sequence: TGTGCCAGCAGTTCCCCCCGACTAGCGGGTTTCAATGAGCAGTTCTTC.